A single sample is the source of the 15 T cell receptor beta chains below, sequenced in a study of blood T cell repertoires in COVID-19. Generated by immunoSEQ multiplex PCR, the TCRdb table keeps only in-frame clones and is missing some. The top ten clones hold around 13% of a sample with some 160,000 clones, about 77% of them seen once. The specimen was peripheral blood. These receptors all stem from a woman aged 80 or older with acute or convalescent COVID-19.

This sequence joins TRBV27 and TRBJ2-7; 7 nucleotides agree with TRBD1. Germline trimming cut 2 bases from V and 2 bases from J; bases unmatched to any gene: 0. CDR3 length equals 13 residues. The germline gives CDR1 MNHEY, CDR2 SMNVEV (reference sequence). In DNA, the CDR3 is TGTGCCAGCAGTTTACAGGGGGCCTACGAGCAGTACTTC. Encoded protein: CASSLQGAYEQYF.

This clone has only one observation. The chain carries TRBV20-1 and TRBJ2-7, with 10 bases identical to TRBD1. This CDR3 is built from 13 residues. The V gene's germline CDR1 is DFQATT and CDR2 SNEGSKA (reference sequence). Unmatched junction bases numbered 6, after V lost 3 bases and J lost 7 bases. The CDR3 DNA sequence: TGCAGTGCTAGTGGGGACAGGGGTAGGGAGCAGTACTTC. It codes for CSASGDRGREQYF.

The table lists this clone with a few counts. The chain joins TRBV18 to TRBJ1-1, with 8 bases identical to TRBD1. This CDR3 region has 17 residues. The trim removed 3 bases at V and 0 bases at J, leaving 9 bases unmatched. Germline CDR1 is KGHSH and CDR2 is LQKENI. The CDR3 is CASSPGTGVIMNTEAFF. The CDR3 region has the DNA TGTGCCAGCTCACCCGGGACAGGAGTCATTATGAACACTGAAGCTTTCTTT.

This clone was recorded once. The rearrangement links TRBV3-1 (or the pseudogene TRBV3-2) to TRBJ1-4; TRBD1 matches at 8 bases. The V segment lost 1 base and the J segment 10 bases; nucleotides outside the gene matches: 11. The CDR3 loop spans 16 amino acids. Germline V lookup: CDR1 LGHDT, CDR2 YNNKEL (reference sequence). CDR3 coding DNA: TGTGCCAGCAGCCAAGCGGGCGCAGGGGGCTGGGGAAAACTGTTTTTT. Protein: CASSQAGAGGWGKLFF.

V usage is TRBV5-1 and J usage is TRBJ1-4, with a possible D match to TRBD1 (6 bases). V gave up 3 bases and J gave up 5 bases, with 8 bases separating them. CDR3 length equals 13 residues. The V gene's germline CDR1 is SGHRS and CDR2 YFSETQ. CDR3 residues: CASSSGQNEKLFF. In DNA, the CDR3 is TGCGCCAGCAGCTCCGGACAGAATGAAAAACTGTTTTTT.

The J gene is TRBJ1-5, the V gene TRBV3-1 (or the pseudogene TRBV3-2); D unresolved. Germline values: CDR1 LGHDT, CDR2 YNNKEL (reference sequence). The CDR3 extends over 17 amino acids. V shed 1 base and J shed 0 bases, with 13 bases lying between them. This CDR3 reads CASSQVMRQNSNQPQHF. DNA of the CDR3: TGTGCCAGCAGCCAAGTTATGAGGCAGAATAGCAATCAGCCCCAGCATTTT.

The chain is built from TRBV30 and TRBJ2-5; TRBD1 agrees at 8 bases. V was clipped by 1 base and J by 1 base; unmatched bases: 5. The CDR3 is 15 amino acids. Germline loops: CDR1 GTSNPN, CDR2 SVGIG (reference sequence). The CDR3 DNA follows: TGTGCCTGGAGTGGGACCAGGGGGCTCCAAGAGACCCAGTACTTC. Translating gives CAWSGTRGLQETQYF.

This clone was recorded once. The chain recombines TRBV12-3 or TRBV12-4 with TRBJ1-2, with TRBD1 matching 9 bases. With V trimmed by 6 bases and J by 8 bases, 7 bases remained unmatched. The CDR3 totals 13 residues. The CDR3 sequence is CASRRTGVEGYTF. In DNA, the CDR3 is TGTGCCAGCAGGCGGACAGGGGTGGAAGGCTACACCTTC.

DNA of the CDR3: TGTGCCAGCAGTTTCCGCAGGGGCAGTCAGCCCCAGCATTTT. Translating gives CASSFRRGSQPQHF. The chain combines TRBV27 with TRBJ1-5, with D perhaps TRBD1 (6 bases). V lost 3 bases and J 6 bases, leaving 12 bases between the germline ends. Per germline, CDR1 MNHEY and CDR2 SMNVEV (reference sequence). CDR3 length equals 14 residues.

This chain links TRBV27 with TRBJ2-3; 8 bases align to TRBD1. The V and J ends lost 4 bases and 6 bases, in that order; junction bases with no gene match: 9. Germline values: CDR1 MNHEY, CDR2 SMNVEV (reference sequence). The CDR3 loop spans 15 amino acids. The DNA of the CDR3 is TGTGCCAGCAGTTCGCCCCAGGGGGCAACGGATACGCAGTATTTT. Its translation is CASSSPQGATDTQYF.

The chain uses TRBV11-2 and TRBJ2-7, with D perhaps TRBD2 (5 bases). The CDR3 sequence is 12 residues long. Germline V gene data show CDR1 as SGHAT and CDR2 as FQNNGV. The germline V and J ends were trimmed by 5 bases and 4 bases, with 9 bases remaining between them. In DNA form, the CDR3 reads TGTGCCAGCAGCGCCGCGGGTTACGAGCAGTACTTC. Its translation is CASSAAGYEQYF.

The chain combines TRBV7-2 with TRBJ1-1, with D possibly matching TRBD1 (6 bases). V lost 5 bases to trimming and J lost 10 bases, with 17 bases between them. The CDR3 sequence is 13 residues long. Germline V gene lookup returns CDR1 SGHTA and CDR2 FQGNSA. This CDR3 is CASSPNSRGVAFF. In DNA form, the CDR3 reads TGTGCCAGCAGCCCCAACAGCAGGGGTGTAGCTTTCTTT.

The CDR3 DNA reads as TGTGCCAGCAGTGCCCGCTCTGGGGCCAACGTCCTGACTTTC. Translated: CASSARSGANVLTF. The chain is built from TRBV2 and TRBJ2-6; no reliable D call. The ends were cut back, 4 bases at V and 0 bases at J, with 4 bases in the middle. The germline V gene has CDR1 SNHLY and CDR2 FYNNEI. This CDR3 comprises 14 residues.

This clone was observed a few times. This chain links TRBV16 with TRBJ2-4, with D possibly TRBD1 on 6 matching bases. There are 18 residues in the CDR3. Germline CDR1 KGHSY, CDR2 FQNENV. V was trimmed by 1 base and J by 8 bases, leaving 24 bases between them. CDR3 in amino acids: CASSQWFPHQGMLDIQYF. Written as DNA, the CDR3 is TGTGCCAGCAGCCAATGGTTCCCGCATCAGGGGATGCTAGACATTCAGTACTTC.

The chain combines TRBV21-1 with TRBJ1-3. TRBV21-1 is termed a pseudogene. CDR3 length: 17 residues. CDR3 sequence (DNA): TGTGCCAGCAGCGTCCCCCGGGACTGCCGCTCTGGAAACACCATATATTTT. Its translation: CASSVPRDCRSGNTIYF.